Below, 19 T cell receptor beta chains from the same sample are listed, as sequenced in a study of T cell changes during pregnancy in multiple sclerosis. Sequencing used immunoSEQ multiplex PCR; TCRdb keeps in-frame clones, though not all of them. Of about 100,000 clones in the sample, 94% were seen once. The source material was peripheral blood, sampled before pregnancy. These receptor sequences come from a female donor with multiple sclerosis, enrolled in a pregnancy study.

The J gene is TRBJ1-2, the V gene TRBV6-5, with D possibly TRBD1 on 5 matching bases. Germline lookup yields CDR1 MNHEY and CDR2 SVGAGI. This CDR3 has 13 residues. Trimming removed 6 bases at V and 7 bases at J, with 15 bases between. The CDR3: CASSWGGDPGYTF. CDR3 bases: TGTGCCAGCAGCTGGGGAGGGGACCCTGGCTACACCTTC.

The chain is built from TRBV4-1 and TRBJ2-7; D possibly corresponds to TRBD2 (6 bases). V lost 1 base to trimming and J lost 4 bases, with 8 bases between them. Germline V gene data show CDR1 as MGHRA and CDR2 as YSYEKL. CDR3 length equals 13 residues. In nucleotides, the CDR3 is TGCGCCAGCAGCCAAGGACTAGGTTACGAGCAGTACTTC. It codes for CASSQGLGYEQYF.

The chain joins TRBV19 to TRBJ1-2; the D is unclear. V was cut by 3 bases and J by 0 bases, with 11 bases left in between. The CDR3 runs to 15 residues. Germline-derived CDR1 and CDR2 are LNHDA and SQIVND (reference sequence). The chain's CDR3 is CASSMWGVANYGYTF. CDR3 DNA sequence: TGTGCCAGTAGTATGTGGGGAGTCGCTAACTATGGCTACACCTTC.

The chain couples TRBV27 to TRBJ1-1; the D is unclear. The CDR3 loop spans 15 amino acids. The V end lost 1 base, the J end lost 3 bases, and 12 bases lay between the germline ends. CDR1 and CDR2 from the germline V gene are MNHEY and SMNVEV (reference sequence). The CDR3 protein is CASSLLLGRDTEAFF. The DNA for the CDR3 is TGTGCCAGCAGTTTATTGTTGGGGAGGGACACTGAAGCTTTCTTT.

In DNA form, the CDR3 reads TGTGCCAGCAGTCGGACAGGGGTTGGAGAGCAGTACTTC. It encodes CASSRTGVGEQYF. V gene TRBV28 combines with J gene TRBJ2-7; 9 nucleotides align to TRBD1. V dropped 5 bases and J dropped 7; count of bases not matched to a gene: 6. Per germline, CDR1 MDHEN and CDR2 SYDVKM. CDR3 length: 13 residues.

CDR3 nucleotide sequence: TGCAGCGTTACAGGGTTAGGGGAGACCCAGTACTTC. Its translation: CSVTGLGETQYF. The chain has TRBV29-1 and TRBJ2-5, with TRBD1 as a possible D gene (6 bases). Trimming removed 5 bases at V and 5 bases at J, with 12 bases between. CDR1 is SQVTM and CDR2 is ANQGSEA in the germline V gene. The CDR3 length is 12 residues.

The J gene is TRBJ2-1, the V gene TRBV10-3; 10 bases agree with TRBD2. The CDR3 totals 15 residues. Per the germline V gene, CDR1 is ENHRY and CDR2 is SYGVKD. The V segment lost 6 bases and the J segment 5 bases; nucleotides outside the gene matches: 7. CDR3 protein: CAIRDSGRPHNEQFF. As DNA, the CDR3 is TGTGCCATCAGGGATAGCGGGAGGCCCCACAATGAGCAGTTCTTC.

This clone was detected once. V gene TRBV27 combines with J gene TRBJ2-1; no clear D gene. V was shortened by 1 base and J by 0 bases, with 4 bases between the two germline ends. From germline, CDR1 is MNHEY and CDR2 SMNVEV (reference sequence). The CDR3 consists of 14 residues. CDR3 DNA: TGTGCCAGCAGTTTATTTAACTCCTACAATGAGCAGTTCTTC. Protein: CASSLFNSYNEQFF.

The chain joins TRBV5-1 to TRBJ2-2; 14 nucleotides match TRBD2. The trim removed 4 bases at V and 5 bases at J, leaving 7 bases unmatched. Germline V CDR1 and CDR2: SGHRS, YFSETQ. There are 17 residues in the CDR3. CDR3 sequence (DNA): TGCGCCAGCAGCACGGGACTAGCGGGAGATAGTACCGGGGAGCTGTTTTTT. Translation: CASSTGLAGDSTGELFF.

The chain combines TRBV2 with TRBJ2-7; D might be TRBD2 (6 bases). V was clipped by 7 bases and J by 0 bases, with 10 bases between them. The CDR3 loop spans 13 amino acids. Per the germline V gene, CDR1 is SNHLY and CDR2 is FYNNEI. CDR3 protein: CASTIAVSYEQYF. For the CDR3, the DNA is TGTGCCAGCACCATAGCGGTCTCCTACGAGCAGTACTTC.

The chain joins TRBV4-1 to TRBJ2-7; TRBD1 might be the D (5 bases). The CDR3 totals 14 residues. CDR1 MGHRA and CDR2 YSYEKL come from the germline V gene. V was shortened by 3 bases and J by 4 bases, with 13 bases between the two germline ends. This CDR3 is CASSQPQALYEQYF. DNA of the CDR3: TGCGCCAGCAGCCAGCCACAGGCCCTGTACGAGCAGTACTTC.

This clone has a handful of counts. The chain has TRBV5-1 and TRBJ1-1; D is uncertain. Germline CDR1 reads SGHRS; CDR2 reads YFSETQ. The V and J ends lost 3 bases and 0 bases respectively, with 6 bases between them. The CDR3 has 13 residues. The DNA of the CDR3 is TGCGCCAGCAGCTCGAGGTTGAACACTGAAGCTTTCTTT. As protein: CASSSRLNTEAFF.

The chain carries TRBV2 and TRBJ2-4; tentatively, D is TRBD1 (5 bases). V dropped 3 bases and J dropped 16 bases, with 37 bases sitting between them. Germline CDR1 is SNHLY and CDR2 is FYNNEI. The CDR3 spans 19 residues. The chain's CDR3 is CASSDLAGLNDFMGFVPYF. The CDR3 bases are TGTGCCAGCAGTGACTTAGCAGGGTTAAATGATTTCATGGGCTTTGTGCCTTACTTC.

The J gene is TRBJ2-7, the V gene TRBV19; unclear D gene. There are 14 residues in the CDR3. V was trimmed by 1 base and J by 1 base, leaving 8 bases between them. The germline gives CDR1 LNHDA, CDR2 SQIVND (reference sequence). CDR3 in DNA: TGTGCCAGTAGTATAGGGGCCCGTTCCTACGAGCAGTACTTC. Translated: CASSIGARSYEQYF.

The CDR3 nucleotides read TGTGCCAGCAGCGCGAAAGCGGGACACAATGAGCAGTTCTTC. The encoded protein is CASSAKAGHNEQFF. This sequence joins TRBV9 and TRBJ2-1; TRBD2 aligns across 7 bases. The CDR3 covers 14 residues. The V gene's germline CDR1 is SGDLS and CDR2 YYNGEE. V was clipped by 3 bases and J by 5 bases; unmatched bases: 5. The full variable domain, completed using reference TRBV9 and TRBJ2-1, is DSGVTQTPKHLITATGQRVTLRCSPRSGDLSVYWYQQSLDQGLQFLIQYYNGEERAKGNILERFSAQQFPDLHSELNLSSLELGDSALYFCASSAKAGHNEQFFGPGTRLTVL.

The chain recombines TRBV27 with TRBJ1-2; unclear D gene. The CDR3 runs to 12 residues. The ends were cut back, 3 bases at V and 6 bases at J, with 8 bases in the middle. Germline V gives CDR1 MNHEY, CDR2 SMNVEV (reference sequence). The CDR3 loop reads CASSLGRHGYTF. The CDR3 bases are TGTGCCAGCAGTTTGGGCAGGCATGGCTACACCTTC.

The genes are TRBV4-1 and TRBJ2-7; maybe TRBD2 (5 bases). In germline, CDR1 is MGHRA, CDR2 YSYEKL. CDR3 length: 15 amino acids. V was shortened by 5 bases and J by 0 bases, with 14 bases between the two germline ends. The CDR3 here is CASSSKASPSYEQYF. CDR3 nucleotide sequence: TGCGCCAGCAGCTCAAAGGCTAGCCCCTCCTACGAGCAGTACTTC.

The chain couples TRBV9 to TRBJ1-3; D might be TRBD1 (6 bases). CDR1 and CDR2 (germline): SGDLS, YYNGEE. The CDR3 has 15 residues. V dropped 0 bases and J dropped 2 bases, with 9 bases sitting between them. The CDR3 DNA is TGTGCCAGCAGCGTAGATCCAGGGGCTGGAAACACCATATATTTT. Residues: CASSVDPGAGNTIYF.

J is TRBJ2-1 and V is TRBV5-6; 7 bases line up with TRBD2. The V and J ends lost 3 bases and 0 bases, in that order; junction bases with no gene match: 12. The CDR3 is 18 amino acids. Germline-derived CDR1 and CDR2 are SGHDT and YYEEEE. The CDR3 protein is CASSSPYTSVSSYNEQFF. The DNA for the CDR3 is TGTGCCAGCAGCTCTCCCTACACTAGCGTATCCTCCTACAATGAGCAGTTCTTC. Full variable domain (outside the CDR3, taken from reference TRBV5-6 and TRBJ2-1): DAGVTQSPTHLIKTRGQQVTLRCSPKSGHDTVSWYQQALGQGPQFIFQYYEEEERQRGNFPDRFSGHQFPNYSSELNVNALLLGDSALYLCASSSPYTSVSSYNEQFFGPGTRLTVL.